The rows below give T cell receptor beta chains drawn from one sample of a study of T cell responses to AZD1222 COVID-19 vaccine. Clones were read by immunoSEQ multiplex PCR, and TCRdb kept only the in-frame ones, dropping some. The top ten hold over 6.5% of the sample, which has more than 95,000 clones, approximately 90% seen once. Sequenced here: peripheral blood, sampled on day 0 of AZD1222 vaccination. These receptors were collected from an adult in good health. Each CDR3 is given with its conserved first and last residue.

TRBJ1-3	TRBV11-2	CASSLIGGTSSGNTIYF
TRBJ2-7	TRBV6-5	CASRPSAGGSGEQYF
TRBJ1-6	TRBV5-1	CASSASGGTGNSPLHF
TRBJ1-2	TRBV19	CASRPGNYGYTF
TRBJ1-2	TRBV3-1/TRBV3-2	CASSQGTNYGYTF
TRBJ1-1	TRBV24-1	CATSDGQGKNTEAFF
TRBJ1-2	TRBV28	CASSQVRNGYTF
TRBJ2-7	TRBV2	CASRPSTPTSGGYEQYF
TRBJ1-6	TRBV14	CASSKPRRGGDNSPLHF
TRBJ2-7	TRBV5-4	CASSWDSGGRSYEQYF
TRBJ2-2	TRBV5-1	CASSSEGQINTGELFF
TRBJ1-1	TRBV9	CASSREGVNTEAFF
TRBJ2-3	TRBV30	CAWSTVGADTQYF
TRBJ2-7	TRBV23-1	CASTDCARGHEQYF
TRBJ2-2	TRBV7-2	CASSVPTSGVLFF
TRBJ1-5	TRBV19	CASRGSGRGNSNQPQHF
TRBJ2-7	TRBV19	CASSSRRSSYEQYF
TRBJ2-7	TRBV3-1/TRBV3-2	CASSQPYEQYF
TRBJ2-7	TRBV15	CATSRDLDRGEQYF
TRBJ2-2	TRBV27	CASSTVGGGDTGELFF
TRBJ2-7	TRBV3-1/TRBV3-2	CASSQGLRSHEQYF